This TCR beta chain came from a study of CD8 T cells in ankylosing spondylitis. General study points: Researchers reportedly found disease-linked clones significantly enriched in matched ankylosing spondylitis synovial fluid. CD8+ by phenotype, disease-linked clones were relatively rare in peripheral blood. There were earlier reports of some motif variants in reactive arthritis synovial fluid and blood.

The CDR3 sequence is 15 residues long. Per germline, CDR1 DFQATT and CDR2 SNEGSKA (reference sequence). The V and J ends lost 3 bases and 2 bases, in that order; junction bases with no gene match: 6. This clonotype was seen repeatedly, ten times or more. No antigen is known for it. 5'-RACE, quantitative and with molecular barcodes, yielded the TCR beta libraries. Via MiXCR, TCRdb re-called the 5' RACE reads, giving one row per CDR3 protein. The table includes under 300,000 distinct CDR3 sequences, approximately 11% detected once. Sequenced material: blood, either unsorted or a sorted T cell fraction (not recorded which). The chain carries TRBV20-1 and TRBJ2-1; 8 bases align to TRBD2. The clonotype was recovered from a male donor with ankylosing spondylitis or in good health (not recorded which). Here the CDR3 reads CSASWFSGAYNEQFF. DNA for the CDR3: TGCAGTGCTAGTTGGTTTAGCGGGGCCTACAATGAGCAGTTCTTC.